This record covers a single TCR beta chain. The antigen is undetermined. The sample is drawn from a study of post-analysis software for immune sequencing data. Across the study: Both relapsing-remitting and secondary progressive multiple sclerosis featured among the disease courses, as did progressive-relapsing multiple sclerosis.

The CDR3 covers 15 residues. CDR1 and CDR2 from the germline V gene are SGDLS and YYNGEE. J lost 1 base, V lost 1 base, and 4 bases had no gene match. Built from TCR beta cDNA, the libraries had unique molecular identifiers in them. The T cell input of about 0.85 to 10 million gave about half a million cDNA molecules. TCRdb processed the PCR reads anew with MiXCR; each CDR3 protein has one entry. In the table there are a few hundred thousand distinct CDR3 sequences, around 31% of which are singletons. Notes on the study in general: The normalized Chao1 diversity of multiple sclerosis patients was significantly lower than that of controls. Samples from one preparation batch, clustered by F measure, grouped strongly together. Five TRBV segments, including TRBV5-6, TRBV5-1 and TRBV20-1, were more frequent in patients than controls.

This clonotype originated in a girl aged 2-17 years with multiple sclerosis. The specimen sequenced was blood. The chain links TRBV9 to TRBJ2-7; 8 nucleotides line up with TRBD2. DNA of the CDR3: TGTGCCAGCAGCGTATCGGCGGGGGGTTCCTACGAGCAGTACTTC. Its protein is CASSVSAGGSYEQYF.